This T cell receptor beta chain was profiled in a study of blood T cell repertoires in COVID-19. Here immunoSEQ multiplex PCR was the method, and the copy in TCRdb shows in-frame clones only, minus some. Of about 120,000 clones in the sample, roughly 91% are singletons; the top ten hold more than 1.5%. V dropped 4 bases and J dropped 2; count of bases not matched to a gene: 4. Germline V gene lookup returns CDR1 ENHRY and CDR2 SYGVKD. The CDR3 loop spans 14 amino acids. Sequenced material: peripheral blood. This sequence joins TRBV10-3 and TRBJ2-5; 7 bases map to TRBD1. The TCR originated in a human donor in a cohort sampled during active COVID-19. The CDR3 reads CAISALGQQETQYF. As DNA, the CDR3 is TGTGCCATCAGTGCTCTGGGACAGCAAGAGACCCAGTACTTC.